This T cell receptor beta chain was captured by sequencing in a study of T cell clones after liver transplantation. Looking at the study overall: Until 12-24 months post-transplant, subjects got standard immunosuppression and no induction. Regarding the study as a whole: A significant post-transplant drop in circulating graft-donor-reactive CD4 TCRbeta sequences occurred in most of the 8 subjects. Rather than being deleted, graft donor-reactive T cells may have moved into the graft.

A note on this clone: The antigen remains undetermined.

Method: immunoSEQ multiplex PCR; TCRdb's copy keeps in-frame clones and lacks some. The profile covers tens of thousands of clones, with about 92% appearing a single time and about 2.5% taken by the ten largest. Per the germline V gene, CDR1 is LNHDA and CDR2 is SQIVND (reference sequence). This CDR3 is built from 12 residues. Trimming removed 1 base from V and 5 bases from J, with 5 bases in between. The clonotype was recovered from a human donor who received a liver transplant. The sequencing here drew on CD4+ T cells from blood, taken before liver transplant. The V call is TRBV19, the J call TRBJ1-2; D gene uncertain. In DNA form, the CDR3 reads TGTGCCAGTAGTATAGGGGAATATGGCTACACCTTC. Translating gives CASSIGEYGYTF.